This T cell receptor beta chain was recovered during a study of blood T cell repertoires in COVID-19. Assay: immunoSEQ multiplex PCR; the TCRdb copy retains only in-frame clones and omits some. This sample carries 150,000 to 200,000 clones, about 74% of them seen once, and the ten largest clones take less than 3%. J gave up 10 bases and V 6 bases, and 8 bases lay outside the gene matches. The CDR3 contains 13 residues. Germline CDR1 and CDR2: MRHNA and SNTAGT. Material for sequencing was peripheral blood. The genes are TRBV6-4 and TRBJ1-5; 8 bases line up with TRBD1. The TCR sequence derives from a woman of 80 years or more with acute or convalescent COVID-19. The CDR3 nucleotides read TGTGCCAGCAGCCCAGGGGGCGGGCGTCCCCAGCATTTT. Translated, it gives CASSPGGGRPQHF.